This T cell receptor (beta chain) was identified in a study of T cell responses to AZD1222 COVID-19 vaccine. Of note for this clone: Antigen unknown.

The protocol was immunoSEQ multiplex PCR, while the TCRdb copy is restricted to in-frame clones and leaves out a portion. The sample records some 99,000 clones, more than 70% being singletons. Trimming removed 0 bases at V and 3 bases at J, with 4 bases between. Germline V gene sequence: CDR1 SGHRS, CDR2 YFSETQ. The CDR3 covers 13 residues. Notes on the study in general: It was only after the peak T cell response that any repertoires were sampled.

This receptor was obtained from an adult who received the AZD1222 COVID-19 vaccine. The chain joins TRBV5-1 to TRBJ1-5, with D unclear. This material consisted of peripheral blood, taken 28 days after the second AZD1222 dose. CDR3 sequence reads: CASSLGVNQPQHF. CDR3 DNA sequence: TGCGCCAGCAGCTTGGGTGTCAATCAGCCCCAGCATTTT.